This paragraph reports one T cell receptor (beta chain). The target antigen is unknown. CDR1 is SNHLY, CDR2 FYNNEI, per germline. The CDR3 spans 12 residues. The ends lost 2 bases at V and 11 bases at J; junction bases unmatched: 2. Between days 9 and 11 of culture, CD4+ T cells were separated out. PCR confirmed that the person was infected with SARS-CoV-2 between March and December 2020. As their vaccination, participants received two doses of either BNT162b2 or mRNA-1273. It was on days 3 and 7 that half the medium was replaced with IL-2 medium. This table comes from immunoSEQ multiplex PCR, and its TCRdb copy is limited to in-frame clones, with some not included. There are approximately 30,000 clones in the sample; around 72% occur only once, and 6.5% to 7.5% lies in the top ten. These data are taken from a study of vaccination effects on CD4 cells after COVID-19. As for the study in general: Post-vaccination samples were obtained at early and late time points from a few convalescent patients.

This chain links TRBV2 with TRBJ1-5; 8 bases map to TRBD1. The TCR originated in a human donor who had a prior SARS-CoV-2 infection. The starting material was CD4+ T cells from PBMCs cultured without peptide, obtained after COVID-19 vaccination. CDR3 loop: CASSEWGQAQHF. The CDR3 bases are TGTGCCAGCAGTGAATGGGGACAGGCCCAGCATTTT. Full variable domain (outside the CDR3, taken from reference TRBV2 and TRBJ1-5): EPEVTQTPSHQVTQMGQEVILRCVPISNHLYFYWYRQILGQKVEFLVSFYNNEISEKSEIFDDQFSVERPDGSNFTLKIRSTKLEDSAMYFCASSEWGQAQHFGDGTRLSIL.